Listed below are T cell receptor beta chains from one sample, sequenced in a study of blood T cells in healthy people across ages. TCRdb re-called the 5' RACE reads through MiXCR, storing one row per CDR3 protein. The table lists about 730,000 distinct CDR3 sequences, more than 40% of them singletons. The specimen was blood. The receptors were sampled from an older woman in good health. Both conserved end residues are part of each CDR3. The D gene is left open where the match is weak. Only some rows state a clone size, as once, few, many or a class for expanded clones.

TRBJ2-7,.,.,TRBV10-3,CASAPGAESYEQYF,TGTGCCAGCGCCCCAGGGGCAGAGTCCTACGAGCAGTACTTC
TRBJ2-7,.,.,TRBV29-1,CSVRQDSYEQYF,TGCAGCGTCCGACAGGATTCCTACGAGCAGTACTTC
TRBJ2-4,.,TRBD1,TRBV11-2,CASSMGTGTAKNIQYF,TGTGCCAGCAGCATGGGGACAGGGACGGCCAAAAACATTCAGTACTTC
TRBJ2-3,.,TRBD2,TRBV4-2,CASSQDSERGGWADTQYF,TGTGCCAGCAGCCAAGATTCGGAGCGGGGGGGATGGGCAGATACGCAGTATTTT
TRBJ2-4,.,.,TRBV5-1,CASSLSGTKNIQYF,TGCGCCAGCAGCTTGTCCGGGACCAAAAACATTCAGTACTTC
TRBJ2-6,.,.,TRBV21-1,CASSKARYRTACPPWAGANVLTF,TGTGCCAGCAGCAAAGCCCGGTATAGGACTGCCTGCCCTCCCTGGGCTGGGGCCAACGTCCTGACTTTC
TRBJ2-1,few,.,TRBV20-1,CSAGEPGAYNEQFF,TGCAGTGCTGGGGAGCCTGGGGCCTACAATGAGCAGTTCTTC
TRBJ2-7,.,.,TRBV3-1,CASSQDLVSAHEQYF,TGTGCCAGCAGCCAAGACCTAGTATCGGCCCACGAGCAGTACTTC
TRBJ1-5,.,.,TRBV6-1,CANKSTDQPQHF,TGTGCCAACAAGTCGACGGATCAGCCCCAGCATTTT
TRBJ2-1,.,.,TRBV5-1,CASSQPTGSDEQFF,TGCGCCAGCAGCCAACCCACAGGGTCGGATGAGCAGTTCTTC
TRBJ2-7,.,.,TRBV2,CASRIGDNNYEQYF,TGTGCCAGCAGGATAGGGGACAATAACTACGAGCAGTACTTC
TRBJ2-3,few,.,TRBV5-1,CASYSQGGTDTQYF,TGCGCCAGTTATTCCCAAGGAGGCACAGATACGCAGTATTTT
TRBJ2-1,.,.,TRBV3-1,CASSSYGANEQFF,TGTGCCAGCAGCTCCTACGGTGCGAATGAGCAGTTCTTC
TRBJ1-5,many,TRBD1,TRBV4-3,CASSQDRQGGQPQHF,TGCGCCAGCAGCCAAGATCGCCAGGGGGGCCAGCCCCAGCATTTT
TRBJ1-5,few,.,TRBV2,CASSEAAVGNQPQHF,TGTGCCAGCAGTGAAGCTGCGGTGGGGAATCAGCCCCAGCATTTT
TRBJ2-5,many,TRBD1,TRBV3-1,CASSRPGQGQETQYF,TGTGCCAGCAGCCGCCCCGGACAGGGCCAAGAGACCCAGTACTTC
TRBJ1-5,.,.,TRBV2,CASRQGLEQPQHF,TGTGCCAGCAGGCAGGGACTTGAACAGCCCCAGCATTTT
TRBJ1-2,.,.,TRBV19,CASLVSGNYGYTF,TGTGCCAGTCTAGTCTCTGGCAATTATGGCTACACCTTC
TRBJ2-7,.,.,TRBV9,CASSVGPAYEQYF,TGTGCCAGCAGCGTGGGTCCCGCCTACGAGCAGTACTTC
TRBJ2-3,few,TRBD1,TRBV6-6,CASSYRGRTQYF,TGTGCCAGCAGTTATAGGGGGCGTACGCAGTATTTT
TRBJ2-7,once,TRBD2,TRBV7-2,CASSLAGSGIFGEQYF,TGTGCCAGCAGCTTAGCGGGCAGCGGGATCTTTGGTGAGCAGTACTTC
TRBJ2-7,.,.,TRBV9,CASSVSEGSYEQYF,TGTGCCAGCAGCGTAAGTGAGGGGAGCTACGAGCAGTACTTC
TRBJ2-1,.,.,TRBV7-2,CASSLRTTGHNEQFF,TGTGCCAGCAGCTTAAGGACCACGGGACACAATGAGCAGTTCTTC
TRBJ2-7,.,.,TRBV4-2,CASSQVPNEQYF,TGTGCCAGCAGCCAAGTCCCCAATGAGCAGTACTTC
TRBJ1-5,.,.,TRBV6-5,CANSPSYSNQPQHF,TGTGCCAACAGCCCCTCATATAGCAATCAGCCCCAGCATTTT
TRBJ2-2,.,.,TRBV18,CASSPAQGDTGELFF,TGTGCCAGCTCACCAGCACAGGGAGACACCGGGGAGCTGTTTTTT
TRBJ1-6,.,.,TRBV6-6,CASNSRVLGNSPLHF,TGTGCCAGCAATAGCCGGGTCTTGGGAAATTCACCCCTCCACTTT
TRBJ2-7,once,TRBD1,TRBV16,CASSRSGTGSREQYF,TGTGCCAGCAGCCGGTCCGGGACAGGGTCAAGGGAGCAGTACTTC
TRBJ2-7,.,TRBD2,TRBV7-6,CASSPSGTSSYNEQYF,TGTGCCAGCAGTCCTAGCGGGACAAGCTCCTACAATGAGCAGTACTTC
TRBJ1-2,once,TRBD1,TRBV11-2,CASSLAVPGQGARGYTF,TGTGCCAGCAGCTTAGCGGTACCGGGACAGGGGGCAAGGGGCTACACCTTC
TRBJ1-1,.,.,TRBV20-1,CSALGLHTEAFF,TGCAGTGCTTTAGGTCTTCACACTGAAGCTTTCTTT
TRBJ2-7,few,TRBD1,TRBV24-1,CATSDRSRDSNSYEQYF,TGTGCCACCAGTGATCGATCCCGGGACAGTAACTCCTACGAGCAGTACTTC
TRBJ2-5,.,TRBD2,TRBV11-2,CASSSGGTSGVETQYF,TGTGCCAGCAGCTCGGGAGGGACTAGCGGGGTAGAGACCCAGTACTTC
TRBJ1-2,once,.,TRBV7-8,CASSLAVRSSYGYTF,TGTGCCAGCAGCTTAGCGGTCCGCAGTAGCTATGGCTACACCTTC
TRBJ1-4,few,.,TRBV2,CASSVPGGRNNEKLFF,TGTGCCAGCAGTGTTCCAGGAGGGCGGAATAATGAAAAACTGTTTTTT
TRBJ1-3,once,TRBD1,TRBV4-3,CASSPTGGNTIYF,TGCGCCAGCAGCCCGACAGGGGGAAACACCATATATTTT
TRBJ1-4,.,.,TRBV27,CASSSPRTGGTNEKLFF,TGTGCCAGCAGCTCCCCTAGAACGGGCGGGACTAATGAAAAACTGTTTTTT
TRBJ2-7,.,.,TRBV5-1,CASRSGLRSSYERYF,TGCGCCAGCAGATCGGGACTCAGGAGCTCCTACGAGCGGTACTTC
TRBJ2-7,.,.,TRBV27,CASSSGRSYNEQYF,TGTGCCAGCAGTTCGGGCCGTTCCTACAATGAGCAGTACTTC
TRBJ2-7,few,TRBD2,TRBV6-5,CASSDSGRGIYEQYF,TGTGCCAGCAGCGATAGCGGGAGGGGAATCTACGAGCAGTACTTC
TRBJ2-6,.,.,TRBV6-2/TRBV6-3,CASRDPPNSGANVLTF,TGTGCCAGCCGCGATCCCCCGAACTCTGGGGCCAACGTCCTGACTTTC
TRBJ2-2,.,.,TRBV20-1,CSAPDPRTGELFF,TGCAGTGCCCCTGACCCGAGGACCGGGGAGCTGTTTTTT
TRBJ2-7,few,TRBD2,TRBV5-1,CASSLALAGAHEQYF,TGCGCCAGCAGCTTGGCTCTAGCGGGGGCCCACGAGCAGTACTTC
TRBJ1-2,.,.,TRBV20-1,CSASRGVYGYTF,TGCAGTGCTAGCAGGGGCGTCTATGGCTACACCTTC
TRBJ2-7,few,.,TRBV20-1,CSVEETVQYF,TGCAGTGTTGAGGAAACGGTGCAGTACTTC
TRBJ2-7,few,.,TRBV20-1,CSANQEQYF,TGCAGTGCTAATCAAGAGCAGTACTTC